This TCR beta chain was obtained from a study of T cells after yellow fever vaccination (dated by TCRdb to about 2019). Regarding the complete study: The SMART-Seq v4 Ultra Low Input RNA kit was used to prepare libraries from fractions with low cell numbers. To follow T-cell clones before and after primary and booster YFV17D yellow fever vaccination, bulk TCR alpha and beta repertoires were sequenced over time. Two healthy male donors made up the cohort, one aged 18 to 29 years and the other aged 30 to 39 years. Blood was collected at multiple timepoints before and after primary and secondary immunization, and bulk PBMC replicates and cell subsets were isolated. What the study reported, not specific to this receptor: Because only a couple of donors were included in the study, the extent to which the findings can be generalized is limited. A small share of clonotypes was detected in both CD4 and CD8 compartments, with the overlap likely arising from convergent recombination. Most clones expanded after primary vaccination (almost 97% of CD4 and roughly 90% of CD8) were re-detected after the booster, suggesting that broad memory maintenance occurred. Computational filtering was required because FACS-sorted repertoires could contain abundant contaminating clonotypes from the bulk population. The secondary T-cell response was found to be weaker but faster than the primary response, with a peak reached on day 5 rather than on day 15.

Interpreted using the paper, the treatment or condition label stands for: live attenuated yellow fever vaccine strain. At each blood-draw timepoint, two biological replicates of bulk PBMCs were collected. PBMCs were isolated from peripheral blood using a standard Ficoll-Paque protocol. TriZol was used to extract RNA from bulk PBMCs, from CD4 and CD8 fractions, and from dextramer-positive and dextramer-negative fractions. Concerning this clonotype itself: The antigen this receptor binds is unknown. No much larger clonotype is one base removed from it; base qualities were not supplied.

TCR cDNA was made using 5'RACE template switching, a step that added a universal primer site and unique molecular identifiers. Priming for cDNA synthesis came from both the TCR alpha and TCR beta constant segments. Library amplification used two PCR steps, and the second PCR step added sample barcodes and sequencing adapters. Sequencing of the libraries was done on either Illumina HiSeq 2500 (2x100 bp) or NovaSeq (2x150 bp). Per the original workflow: MIGEC handled demultiplexing of reads and collapsing into UMI consensus sequences, while MiXCR performed V(D)J alignment. Using edgeR on replicate PBMC samples, clonotypes were called vaccine-responding if FDR was below 0.01 and the log2 fold change was above 5 up to day 15. Bulk clonotypes were assigned CD4 or CD8 identity according to which sequenced CD4 or CD8 repertoire held them at higher abundance. TCRdb took the public reads, trimmed them with fastp at Q25, ran MiXCR for clone calling and kept in-frame beta chains. CDR3 protein sequences are deduplicated, and each keeps its most common genes and DNA. The V and J calls reflect TCRdb's pipeline rather than the authors' work. Across this sample there are about 350,000 distinct CDR3 sequences, with 7% to 9% seen only once. Approximately 15% of the sample rests with the top ten.

The CDR3, from cysteine to phenylalanine, totals 15 residues. CDR3 DNA only is kept here, 45 bases in frame from base 1. Trimming takes 1 base from V and 4 bases from J, and the germline ends sit 11 bases apart. CDR1 and CDR2 (SGHTA, FQGNSA) derive from the germline V gene. In this chain, TRBV7-2 is recombined with TRBJ1-5, with an unclear D gene assignment. The receptor's source is a man aged 18 to 29 who received the YFV17D yellow fever vaccine. The sequencing here drew on PBMCs, taken 35 to 50 days after the first yellow fever vaccination. The bases are TGTGCCAGCAGCTTAGGTTGGACCACAAATCAGCCCCAGCATTTT. The translation is CASSLGWTTNQPQHF.